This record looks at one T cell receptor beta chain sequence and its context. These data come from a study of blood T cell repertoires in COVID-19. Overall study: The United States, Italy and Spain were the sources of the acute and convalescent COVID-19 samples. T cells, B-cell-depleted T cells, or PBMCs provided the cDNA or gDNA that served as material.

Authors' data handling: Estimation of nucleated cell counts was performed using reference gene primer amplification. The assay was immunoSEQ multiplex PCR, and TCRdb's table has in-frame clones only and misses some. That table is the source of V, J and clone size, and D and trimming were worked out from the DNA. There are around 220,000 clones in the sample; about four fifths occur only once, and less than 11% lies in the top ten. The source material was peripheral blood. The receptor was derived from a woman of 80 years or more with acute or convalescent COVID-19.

CDR3 DNA: TGTGCCAGCAGTCCCGACGGACAGGGGGTTTGGACTGAAGCTTTCTTT. This sequence encodes CASSPDGQGVWTEAFF. This chain uses TRBV6-2 or TRBV6-3 with TRBJ1-1; 10 bases fit TRBD1. There are 16 residues in the CDR3. The junction had 11 bases not matched to a gene; V was cut back by 5 bases and J by 5 bases. Per germline, CDR1 MNHEY and CDR2 SVGEGT.